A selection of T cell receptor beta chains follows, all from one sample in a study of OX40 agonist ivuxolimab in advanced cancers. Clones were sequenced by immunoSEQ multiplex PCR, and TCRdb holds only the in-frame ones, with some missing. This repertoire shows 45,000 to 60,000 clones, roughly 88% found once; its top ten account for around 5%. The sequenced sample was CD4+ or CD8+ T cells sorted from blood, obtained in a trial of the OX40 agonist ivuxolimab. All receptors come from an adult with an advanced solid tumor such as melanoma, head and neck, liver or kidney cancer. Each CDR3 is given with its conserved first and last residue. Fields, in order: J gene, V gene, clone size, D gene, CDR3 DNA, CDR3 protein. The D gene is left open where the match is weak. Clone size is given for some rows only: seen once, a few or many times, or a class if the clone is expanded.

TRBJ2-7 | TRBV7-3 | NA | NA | TGTGCCAGCAGCTTAAACGGCGTTAGCTCCTACGAGCAGTACTTC | CASSLNGVSSYEQYF
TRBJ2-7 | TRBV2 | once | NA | TGTGCCAGCAGCTGGGGGGCCTTCTCCTACGAGCAGTACTTC | CASSWGAFSYEQYF
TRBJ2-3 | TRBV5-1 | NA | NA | TGCGCCAGCAGCTTGATAAGGGGGGATACGCAGTATTTT | CASSLIRGDTQYF
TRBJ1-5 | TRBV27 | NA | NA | TGTGCCAGCAGTTTGTGGAGTGACCAGCCCCAGCATTTT | CASSLWSDQPQHF
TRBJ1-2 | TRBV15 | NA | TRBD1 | TGTGCCACCAGCAGGACCCTCACAGGGGCGGAGGGCTACACCTTC | CATSRTLTGAEGYTF
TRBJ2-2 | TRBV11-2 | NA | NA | TGTGCCAGCAGCAGCTTATACCGGGGGACCGGGGAGCTGTTTTTT | CASSSLYRGTGELFF
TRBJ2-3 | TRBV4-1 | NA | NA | TGCGCCAGCAGCCCTTTCGGAGGGTCCCGAGATACGCAGTATTTT | CASSPFGGSRDTQYF
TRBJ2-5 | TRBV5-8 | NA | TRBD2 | TGTGCCAGCAGCCCAGGACTAGCGGGATTTCGGGAAGAGACCCAGTACTTC | CASSPGLAGFREETQYF
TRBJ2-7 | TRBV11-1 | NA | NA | TGTGCCAGCAGCCTCCAGGGAAGGAAGGCGAAGGAGCAGTACTTC | CASSLQGRKAKEQYF
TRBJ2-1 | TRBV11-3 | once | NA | TGTGCCAGCAGCTCAATAGCGGCGCCCCACAATGAGCAGTTCTTC | CASSSIAAPHNEQFF
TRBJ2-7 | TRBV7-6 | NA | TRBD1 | TGTGCCAGCAGCTTAGAGCCCGGACAGGGTAACTACGAGCAGTACTTC | CASSLEPGQGNYEQYF
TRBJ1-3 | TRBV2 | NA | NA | TGTGCCAGCAGCTCAGGGGCGAGCCGCGCTGGAAACACCATATATTTT | CASSSGASRAGNTIYF
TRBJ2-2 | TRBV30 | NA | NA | TGTGCCTGGAGATTACAGGGAATGAATACCGGGGAGCTGTTTTTT | CAWRLQGMNTGELFF
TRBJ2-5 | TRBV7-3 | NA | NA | TGTGCCAGCAGCTTATTGGGCCAAGAGACCCAGTACTTC | CASSLLGQETQYF
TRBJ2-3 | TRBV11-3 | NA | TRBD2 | TGTGCCAGCAGCTTAACGCGGGGGAGCACAGATACGCAGTATTTT | CASSLTRGSTDTQYF
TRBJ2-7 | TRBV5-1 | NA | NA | TGCGCCAGCAGCTGGTCACCAGGGGTCGAGCAGTACTTC | CASSWSPGVEQYF
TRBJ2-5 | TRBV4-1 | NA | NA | TGCGCCAGCAGCCAACTAGCGCTCCTCCCCCGACGGGAGACCCAGTACTTC | CASSQLALLPRRETQYF
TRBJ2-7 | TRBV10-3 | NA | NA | TGTGCCATCAGTGAGTCTCGGTATTACGAGCAGTACTTC | CAISESRYYEQYF
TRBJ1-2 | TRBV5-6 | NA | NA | TGTGCCAGCAGCTTCGGCAGGAACTATGGCTACACCTTC | CASSFGRNYGYTF
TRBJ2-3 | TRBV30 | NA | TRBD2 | TGTGCCTGGACTAGCGGGACCACAGATACGCAGTATTTT | CAWTSGTTDTQYF
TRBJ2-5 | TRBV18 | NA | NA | TGTGCCAGCTCAGCCCCTGGTGAGACCCAGTACTTC | CASSAPGETQYF
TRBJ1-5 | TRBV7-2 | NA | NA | TGTGCCAGCAGCTCAAACAGATGGAGCAATCAGCCCCAGCATTTT | CASSSNRWSNQPQHF
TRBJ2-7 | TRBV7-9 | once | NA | TGTGCCAGCAGCTTACAGCAGGGACCCTACGAGCAGTACTTC | CASSLQQGPYEQYF
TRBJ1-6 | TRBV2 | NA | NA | TGTGCCAGCAGTACCAACGGGGGAACCAGCTCACCCCTCCACTTT | CASSTNGGTSSPLHF
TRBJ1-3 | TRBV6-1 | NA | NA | TGTGCCAGCAGACCAGGGACCTCTGGAAACACCATATATTTT | CASRPGTSGNTIYF
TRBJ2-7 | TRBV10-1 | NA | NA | TGCGCCAGCAGTGAGTGGCCGACGGGCGAGCAGTACTTC | CASSEWPTGEQYF
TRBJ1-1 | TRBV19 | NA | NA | TGTGCCAGTACCCGGTCCCTTTTTATGAACACTGAAGCTTTCTTT | CASTRSLFMNTEAFF
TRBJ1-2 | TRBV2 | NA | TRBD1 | TGTGCCAGCAGTAGGGACAGGGATGGCTACACCTTC | CASSRDRDGYTF
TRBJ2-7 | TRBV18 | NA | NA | TGTGCCAGCTCACCTTTGGAGGCAGTTGGGTACGAGCAGTACTTC | CASSPLEAVGYEQYF
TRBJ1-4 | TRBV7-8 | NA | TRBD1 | TGTGCCAGCAGCCCTGGGACAGGATTAGCTGAAAAACTGTTTTTT | CASSPGTGLAEKLFF
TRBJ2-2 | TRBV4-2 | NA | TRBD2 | TGTGCCAGCAGCGCCGGGACTAGCGGGAGGGGTAACACCGGGGAGCTGTTTTTT | CASSAGTSGRGNTGELFF
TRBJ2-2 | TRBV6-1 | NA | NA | TGTGCCAGCAGTGAAGCCGCCGGTGTTTCGGGCACCGGGGAGCTGTTTTTT | CASSEAAGVSGTGELFF
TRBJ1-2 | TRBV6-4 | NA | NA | TGTGCCAGCAGTGACACAGGGACCTATGGCTACACCTTC | CASSDTGTYGYTF
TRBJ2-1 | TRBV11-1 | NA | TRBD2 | TGTGCCAGCAGCTTAGTAGCGGGGAACTACAATGAGCAGTTCTTC | CASSLVAGNYNEQFF
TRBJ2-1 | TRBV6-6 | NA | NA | TGTGCCAGCACCCGGACGGAAAGCTCCTACAATGAGCAGTTCTTC | CASTRTESSYNEQFF
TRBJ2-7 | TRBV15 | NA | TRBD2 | TGTGCCACCAGCAGCCTAGCGGGAGGTGAGCAGTACTTC | CATSSLAGGEQYF
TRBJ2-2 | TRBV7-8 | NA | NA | TGTGCCAGCAGCTTAGTTAGGGTAAACACCGGGGAGCTGTTTTTT | CASSLVRVNTGELFF
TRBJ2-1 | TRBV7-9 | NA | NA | TGTGCCAGCAGCCCCAGCGTACCGAGCTCCTACAATGAGCAGTTCTTC | CASSPSVPSSYNEQFF
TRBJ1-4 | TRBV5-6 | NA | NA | TGTGCCAGCAGCTTGACGGGGCCCAATGAAAAACTGTTTTTT | CASSLTGPNEKLFF
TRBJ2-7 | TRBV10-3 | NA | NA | TGTGCCACAGGGAGATCCTACGAGCAGTACTTC | CATGRSYEQYF
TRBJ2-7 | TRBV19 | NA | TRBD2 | TGTGCCAGTAGTAAGGCACTAGCGGGCGAGCAGTACTTC | CASSKALAGEQYF
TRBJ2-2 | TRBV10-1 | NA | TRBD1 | TGCGCCAGCAGAGGGACAGGGGCGGCCGGGGAGCTGTTTTTT | CASRGTGAAGELFF
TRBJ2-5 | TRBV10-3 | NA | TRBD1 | TGTGCCATCAGTGAGGAGGGGGCGGGAGAGACCCAGTACTTC | CAISEEGAGETQYF
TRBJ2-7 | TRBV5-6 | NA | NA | TGTGCCAGCAGCTGGGGACGTTCCCAATACGAGCAGTACTTC | CASSWGRSQYEQYF
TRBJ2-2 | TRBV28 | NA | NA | TGTGCCAGCAGGTACCCCGGGACACAGAACACCGGGGAGCTGTTTTTT | CASRYPGTQNTGELFF
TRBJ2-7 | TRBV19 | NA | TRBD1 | TGTGCCAGTAGTAGAGAATGGACAGGGGCCTACGAGCAGTACTTC | CASSREWTGAYEQYF
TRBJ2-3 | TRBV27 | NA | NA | TGTGCCAGCAGTTTAAAGTTAAGGGATACGCAGTATTTT | CASSLKLRDTQYF
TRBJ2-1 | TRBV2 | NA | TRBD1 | TGTGCCACAGGACAGGGGGGATCCTACAATGAGCAGTTCTTC | CATGQGGSYNEQFF
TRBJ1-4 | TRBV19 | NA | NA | TGTGCCACCCGAGCCCCGACAGTGAATGAAAAACTGTTTTTT | CATRAPTVNEKLFF
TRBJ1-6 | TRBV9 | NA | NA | TGTGCCAGCAGCGCCCCCGGGGGGCAGGGTTCACCCCTCCACTTT | CASSAPGGQGSPLHF
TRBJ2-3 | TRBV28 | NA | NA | TGTGCCAGCAGTTTGTTAGGGACAGATACGCAGTATTTT | CASSLLGTDTQYF
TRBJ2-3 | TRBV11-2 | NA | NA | TGTGCCAGCACCCTAGATGGTCTGTTTGGAACAGATACGCAGTATTTT | CASTLDGLFGTDTQYF
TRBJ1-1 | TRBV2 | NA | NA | TGTGCCAGCAGTCCACCGGTCGTCGGTGAAGCTTTCTTT | CASSPPVVGEAFF
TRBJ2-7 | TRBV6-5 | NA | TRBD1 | TGTGCCAGCAGTTACGGGGCAGGGGGCGTCTCCGAGCAGTACTTC | CASSYGAGGVSEQYF
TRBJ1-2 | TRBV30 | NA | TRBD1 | TGTGCCTGGAGTCCCGACGACAGGGTCGCCTATGGCTACACCTTC | CAWSPDDRVAYGYTF